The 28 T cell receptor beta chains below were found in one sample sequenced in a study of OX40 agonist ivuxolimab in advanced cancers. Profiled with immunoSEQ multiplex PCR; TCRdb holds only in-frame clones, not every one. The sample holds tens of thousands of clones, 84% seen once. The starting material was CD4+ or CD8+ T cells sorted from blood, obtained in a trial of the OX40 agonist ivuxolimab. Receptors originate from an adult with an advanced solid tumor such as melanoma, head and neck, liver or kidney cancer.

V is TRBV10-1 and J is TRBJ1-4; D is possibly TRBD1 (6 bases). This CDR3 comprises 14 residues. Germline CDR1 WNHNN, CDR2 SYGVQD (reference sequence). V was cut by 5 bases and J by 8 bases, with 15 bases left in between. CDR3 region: CASSTGTEAEKLFF. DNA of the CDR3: TGCGCCAGCAGTACAGGGACGGAGGCGGAAAAACTGTTTTTT.

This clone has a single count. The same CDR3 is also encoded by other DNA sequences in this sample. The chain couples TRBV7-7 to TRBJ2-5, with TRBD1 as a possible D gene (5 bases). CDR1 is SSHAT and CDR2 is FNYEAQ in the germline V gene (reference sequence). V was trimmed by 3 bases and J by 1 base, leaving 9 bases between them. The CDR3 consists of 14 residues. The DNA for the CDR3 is TGTGCCAGCAGCTTGGCTACAGGCCAAGAGACCCAGTACTTC. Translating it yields CASSLATGQETQYF.

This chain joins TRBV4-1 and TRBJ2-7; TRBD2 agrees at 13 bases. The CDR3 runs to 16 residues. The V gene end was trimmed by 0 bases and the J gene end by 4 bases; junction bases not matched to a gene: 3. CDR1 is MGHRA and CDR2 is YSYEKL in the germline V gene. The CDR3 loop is CASSQETSGRAYEQYF. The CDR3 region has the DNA TGCGCCAGCAGCCAAGAAACTAGCGGGAGGGCTTACGAGCAGTACTTC.

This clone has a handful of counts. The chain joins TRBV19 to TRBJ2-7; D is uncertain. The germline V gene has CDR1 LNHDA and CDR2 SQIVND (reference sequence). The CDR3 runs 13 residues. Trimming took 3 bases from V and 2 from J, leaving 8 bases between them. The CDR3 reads CASSITHPYEQYF. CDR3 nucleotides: TGTGCCAGTAGTATTACACACCCCTACGAGCAGTACTTC.

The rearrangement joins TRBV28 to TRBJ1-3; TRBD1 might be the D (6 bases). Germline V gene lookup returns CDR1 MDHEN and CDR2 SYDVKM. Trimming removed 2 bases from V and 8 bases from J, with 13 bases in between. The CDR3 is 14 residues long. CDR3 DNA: TGTGCCAGCAGTTTAGTGTCAGGGGTGGACACCATATATTTT. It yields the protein CASSLVSGVDTIYF.

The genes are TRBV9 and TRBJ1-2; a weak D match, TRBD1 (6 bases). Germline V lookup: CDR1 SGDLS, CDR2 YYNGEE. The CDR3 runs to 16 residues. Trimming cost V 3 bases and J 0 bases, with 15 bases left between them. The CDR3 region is CASSEPIQGANYGYTF. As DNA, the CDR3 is TGTGCCAGCAGCGAGCCCATACAGGGCGCTAACTATGGCTACACCTTC.

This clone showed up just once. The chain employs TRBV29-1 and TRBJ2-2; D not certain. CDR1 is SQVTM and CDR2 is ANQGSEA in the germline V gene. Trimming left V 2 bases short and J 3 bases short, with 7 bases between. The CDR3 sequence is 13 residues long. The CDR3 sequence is CSVEREYTGELFF. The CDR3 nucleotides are TGCAGCGTTGAAAGGGAATACACCGGGGAGCTGTTTTTT.

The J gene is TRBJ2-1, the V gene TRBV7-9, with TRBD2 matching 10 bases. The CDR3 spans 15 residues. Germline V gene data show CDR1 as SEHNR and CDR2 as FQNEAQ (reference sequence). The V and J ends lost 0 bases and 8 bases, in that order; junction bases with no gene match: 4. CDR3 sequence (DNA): TGTGCCAGCAGCTTAGCTCTAGCGGGAGCGCATGAGCAGTTCTTC. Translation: CASSLALAGAHEQFF.

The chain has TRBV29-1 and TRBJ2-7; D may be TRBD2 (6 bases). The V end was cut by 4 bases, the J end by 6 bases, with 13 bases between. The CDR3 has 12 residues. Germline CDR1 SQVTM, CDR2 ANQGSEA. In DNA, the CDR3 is TGCAGCGTTGGGTACGGAGGGTCCGAGCAGTACTTC. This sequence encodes CSVGYGGSEQYF.

CDR3 in amino acids: CASSVTYEQYF. The DNA for the CDR3 is TGTGCCAGCAGCGTCACCTACGAGCAGTACTTC. V and J are TRBV7-6 and TRBJ2-7; D ambiguous. Germline V gene sequence: CDR1 SGHVS, CDR2 FNYEAQ. The CDR3 has 11 amino acids. Trimming took off 5 bases at V and 2 bases at J, with 4 bases between the two ends.

The CDR3, as DNA: TGTGCCAGTAGTAACTCCCTGGGGGGGGCAGGTCAGCCCCAGCATTTT. This encodes CASSNSLGGAGQPQHF. The chain is built from TRBV19 and TRBJ1-5; possible D gene TRBD1, 6 bases. Trimming pared 4 bases from V and 6 bases from J, leaving 19 bases between. The CDR3 loop spans 16 amino acids. In germline, CDR1 is LNHDA, CDR2 SQIVND (reference sequence).

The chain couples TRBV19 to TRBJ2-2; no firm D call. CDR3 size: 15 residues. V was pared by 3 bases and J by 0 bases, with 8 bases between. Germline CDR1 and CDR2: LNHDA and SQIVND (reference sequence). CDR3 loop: CASSILDANTGELFF. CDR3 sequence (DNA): TGTGCCAGTAGTATTTTAGACGCGAACACCGGGGAGCTGTTTTTT. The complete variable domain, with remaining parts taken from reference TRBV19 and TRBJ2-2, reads DGGITQSPKYLFRKEGQNVTLSCEQNLNHDAMYWYRQDPGQGLRLIYYSQIVNDFQKGDIAEGYSVSREKKESFPLTVTSAQKNPTAFYLCASSILDANTGELFFGEGSRLTVL.

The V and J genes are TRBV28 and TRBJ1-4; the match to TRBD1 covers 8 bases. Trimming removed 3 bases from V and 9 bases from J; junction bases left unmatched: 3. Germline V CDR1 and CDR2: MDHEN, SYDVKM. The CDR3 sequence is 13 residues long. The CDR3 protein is CASSFGQGQKLFF. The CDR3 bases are TGTGCCAGCAGTTTCGGACAGGGACAAAAACTGTTTTTT.

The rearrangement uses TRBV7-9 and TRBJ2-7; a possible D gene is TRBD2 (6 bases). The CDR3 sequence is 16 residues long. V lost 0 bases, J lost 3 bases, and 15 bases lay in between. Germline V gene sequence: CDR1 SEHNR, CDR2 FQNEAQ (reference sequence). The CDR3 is CASSLALAGRYYEQYF. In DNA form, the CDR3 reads TGTGCCAGCAGCTTAGCTCTGGCGGGGAGGTACTACGAGCAGTACTTC.

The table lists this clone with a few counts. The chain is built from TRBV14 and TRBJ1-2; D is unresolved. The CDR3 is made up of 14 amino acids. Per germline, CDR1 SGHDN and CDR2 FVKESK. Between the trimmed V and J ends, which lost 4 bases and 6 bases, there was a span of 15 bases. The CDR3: CASSLSGSYHGYTF. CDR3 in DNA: TGTGCCAGCAGCCTCTCCGGGTCATACCATGGCTACACCTTC.

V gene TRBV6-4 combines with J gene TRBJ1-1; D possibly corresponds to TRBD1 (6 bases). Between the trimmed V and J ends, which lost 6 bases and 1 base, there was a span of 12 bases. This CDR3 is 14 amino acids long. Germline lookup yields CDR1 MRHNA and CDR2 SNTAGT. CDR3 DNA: TGTGCCAGCAGGGGGGACATATGGAACACTGAAGCTTTCTTT. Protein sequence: CASRGDIWNTEAFF.

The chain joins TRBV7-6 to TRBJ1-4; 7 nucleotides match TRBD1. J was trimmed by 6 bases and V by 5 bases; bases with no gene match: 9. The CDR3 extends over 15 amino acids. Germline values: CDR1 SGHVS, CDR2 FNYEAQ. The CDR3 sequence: CASSNIVRGDEKLFF. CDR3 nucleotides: TGTGCCAGCAGCAATATAGTCAGGGGGGATGAAAAACTGTTTTTT.

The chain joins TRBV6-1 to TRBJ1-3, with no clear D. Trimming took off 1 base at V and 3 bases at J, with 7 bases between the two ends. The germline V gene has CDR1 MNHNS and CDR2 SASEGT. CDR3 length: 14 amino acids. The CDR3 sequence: CASSEVAGGNTIYF. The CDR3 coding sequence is TGTGCCAGCAGTGAAGTGGCTGGTGGAAACACCATATATTTT.

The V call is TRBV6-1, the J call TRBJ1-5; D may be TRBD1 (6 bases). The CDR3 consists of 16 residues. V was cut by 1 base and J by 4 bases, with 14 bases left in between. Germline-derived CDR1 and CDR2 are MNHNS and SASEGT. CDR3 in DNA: TGTGCCAGCAGTGAAGTGGCAGGGGCAACTAATCAGCCCCAGCATTTT. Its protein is CASSEVAGATNQPQHF.

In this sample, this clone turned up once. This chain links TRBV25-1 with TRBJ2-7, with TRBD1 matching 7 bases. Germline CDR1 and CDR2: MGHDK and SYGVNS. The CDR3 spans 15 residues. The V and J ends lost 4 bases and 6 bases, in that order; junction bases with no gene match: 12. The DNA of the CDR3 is TGTGCCAGCAGTGGACAGGGAAATCACCTCCCCGAGCAGTACTTC. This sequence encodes CASSGQGNHLPEQYF.

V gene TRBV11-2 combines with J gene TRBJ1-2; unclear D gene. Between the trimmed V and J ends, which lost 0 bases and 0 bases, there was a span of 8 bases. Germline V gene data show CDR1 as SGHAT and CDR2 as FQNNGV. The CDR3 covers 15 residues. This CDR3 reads CASSLDPGSNYGYTF. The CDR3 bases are TGTGCCAGCAGCTTAGATCCAGGTTCTAACTATGGCTACACCTTC. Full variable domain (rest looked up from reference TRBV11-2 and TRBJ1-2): EAGVAQSPRYKIIEKRQSVAFWCNPISGHATLYWYQQILGQGPKLLIQFQNNGVVDDSQLPKDRFSAERLKGVDSTLKIQPAKLEDSAVYLCASSLDPGSNYGYTFGSGTRLTVV.

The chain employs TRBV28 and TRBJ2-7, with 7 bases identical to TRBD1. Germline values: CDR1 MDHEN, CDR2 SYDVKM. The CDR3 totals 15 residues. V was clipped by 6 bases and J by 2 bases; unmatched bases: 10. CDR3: CASSDPTGSTYEQYF. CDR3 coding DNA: TGTGCCAGCAGCGACCCGACAGGGTCTACCTACGAGCAGTACTTC.

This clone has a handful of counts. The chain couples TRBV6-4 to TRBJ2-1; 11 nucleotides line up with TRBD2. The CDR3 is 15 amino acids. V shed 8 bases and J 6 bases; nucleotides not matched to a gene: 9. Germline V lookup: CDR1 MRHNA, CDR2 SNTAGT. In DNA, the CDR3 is TGTGCCAGCCGGATAGTAGCGGGAGGGCCCAATGAGCAGTTCTTC. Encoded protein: CASRIVAGGPNEQFF.

The CDR3 DNA is TGTGCCAGTATCCTGGAACAGGGGGCGACGTCCACTGAAGCTTTCTTT. It translates to CASILEQGATSTEAFF. The chain couples TRBV19 to TRBJ1-1; 9 bases line up with TRBD1. CDR1 is LNHDA and CDR2 is SQIVND in the germline V gene (reference sequence). The V gene end was trimmed by 7 bases and the J gene end by 4 bases; junction bases not matched to a gene: 13. The CDR3 loop spans 16 amino acids.

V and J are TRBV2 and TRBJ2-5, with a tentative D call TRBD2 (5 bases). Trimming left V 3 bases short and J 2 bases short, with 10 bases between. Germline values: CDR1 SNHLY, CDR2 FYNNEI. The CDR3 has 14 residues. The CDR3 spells CASSDGNLQETQYF. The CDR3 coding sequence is TGTGCCAGCAGTGACGGGAATTTACAAGAGACCCAGTACTTC.

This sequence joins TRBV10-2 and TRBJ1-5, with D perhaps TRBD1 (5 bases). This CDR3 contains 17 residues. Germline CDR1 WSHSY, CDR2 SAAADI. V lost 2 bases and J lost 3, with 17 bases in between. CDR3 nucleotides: TGCGCCAGCAGTGAGAGCGGGACGTTTAGTTCCAATCAGCCCCAGCATTTT. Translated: CASSESGTFSSNQPQHF.

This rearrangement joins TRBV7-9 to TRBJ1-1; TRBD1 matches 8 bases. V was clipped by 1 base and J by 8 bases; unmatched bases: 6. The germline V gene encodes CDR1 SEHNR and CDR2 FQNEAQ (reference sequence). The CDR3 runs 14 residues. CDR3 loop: CASSLVGTGPEAFF. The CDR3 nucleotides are TGTGCCAGCAGCTTAGTAGGGACAGGCCCCGAAGCTTTCTTT. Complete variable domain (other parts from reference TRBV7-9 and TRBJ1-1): DTGVSQNPRHKITKRGQNVTFRCDPISEHNRLYWYRQTLGQGPEFLTYFQNEAQLEKSRLLSDRFSAERPKGSFSTLEIQRTEQGDSAMYLCASSLVGTGPEAFFGQGTRLTVV.

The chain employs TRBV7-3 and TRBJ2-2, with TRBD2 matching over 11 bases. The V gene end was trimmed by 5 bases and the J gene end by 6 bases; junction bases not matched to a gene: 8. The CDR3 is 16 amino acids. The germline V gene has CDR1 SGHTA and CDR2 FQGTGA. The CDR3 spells CASSPELAGEAGELFF. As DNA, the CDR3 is TGTGCCAGCAGCCCAGAACTAGCGGGGGAGGCCGGGGAGCTGTTTTTT.